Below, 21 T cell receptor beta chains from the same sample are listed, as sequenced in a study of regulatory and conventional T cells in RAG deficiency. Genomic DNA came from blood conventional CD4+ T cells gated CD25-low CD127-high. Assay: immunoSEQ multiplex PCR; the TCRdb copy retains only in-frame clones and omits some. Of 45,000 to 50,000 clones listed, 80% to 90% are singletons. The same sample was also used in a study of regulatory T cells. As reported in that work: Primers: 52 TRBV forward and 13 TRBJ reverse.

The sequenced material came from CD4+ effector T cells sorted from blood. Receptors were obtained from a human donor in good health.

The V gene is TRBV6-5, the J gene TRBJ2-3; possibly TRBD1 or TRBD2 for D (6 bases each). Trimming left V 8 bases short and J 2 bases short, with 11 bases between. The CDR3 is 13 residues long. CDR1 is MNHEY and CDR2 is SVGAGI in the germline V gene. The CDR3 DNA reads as TGTGCCAGCGGGTGGGGGGCCACAGATACGCAGTATTTT. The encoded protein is CASGWGATDTQYF.

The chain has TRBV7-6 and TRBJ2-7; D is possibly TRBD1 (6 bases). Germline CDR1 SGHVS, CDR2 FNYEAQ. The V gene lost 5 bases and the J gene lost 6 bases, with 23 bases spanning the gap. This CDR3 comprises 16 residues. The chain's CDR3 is CASSLSTRTVPSEQYF. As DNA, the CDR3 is TGTGCCAGCAGCCTTTCGACACGGACAGTGCCATCCGAGCAGTACTTC.

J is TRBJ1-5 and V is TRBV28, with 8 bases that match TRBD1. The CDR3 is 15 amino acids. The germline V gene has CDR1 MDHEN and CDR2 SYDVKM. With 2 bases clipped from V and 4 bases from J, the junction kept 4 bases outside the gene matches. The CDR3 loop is CASSLRTGGNQPQHF. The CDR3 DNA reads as TGTGCCAGCAGTTTACGTACAGGGGGAAATCAGCCCCAGCATTTT.

The CDR3 coding sequence is TGTGCCAGCAGCTCAGGGGGTGGCTACACCTTC. Encoded protein: CASSSGGGYTF. J is TRBJ1-2 and V is TRBV6-5, with 7 nucleotides matching TRBD1. With V trimmed by 6 bases and J by 7 bases, 2 bases remained unmatched. CDR1 is MNHEY and CDR2 is SVGAGI in the germline V gene. The CDR3 consists of 11 residues.

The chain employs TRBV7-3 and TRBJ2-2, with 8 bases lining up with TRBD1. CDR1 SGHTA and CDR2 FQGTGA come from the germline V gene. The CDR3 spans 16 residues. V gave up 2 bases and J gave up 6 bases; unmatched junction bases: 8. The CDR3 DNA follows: TGTGCCAGCAGCTTACAGGGGGCGAAAAACGCCGGGGAGCTGTTTTTT. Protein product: CASSLQGAKNAGELFF.

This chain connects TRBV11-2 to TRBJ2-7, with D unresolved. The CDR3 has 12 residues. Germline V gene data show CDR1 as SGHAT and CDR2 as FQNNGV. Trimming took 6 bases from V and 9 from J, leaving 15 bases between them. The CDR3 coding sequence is TGTGCCAGCAGAAACGACTTCGCAGGGCAGTACTTC. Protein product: CASRNDFAGQYF.

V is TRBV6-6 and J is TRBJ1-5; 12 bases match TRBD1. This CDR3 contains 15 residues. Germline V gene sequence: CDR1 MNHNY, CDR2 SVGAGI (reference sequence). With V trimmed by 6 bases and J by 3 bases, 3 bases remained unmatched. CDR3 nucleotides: TGTGCCAGCAGCAGGGACAGGGGGCTCAATCAGCCCCAGCATTTT. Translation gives CASSRDRGLNQPQHF.

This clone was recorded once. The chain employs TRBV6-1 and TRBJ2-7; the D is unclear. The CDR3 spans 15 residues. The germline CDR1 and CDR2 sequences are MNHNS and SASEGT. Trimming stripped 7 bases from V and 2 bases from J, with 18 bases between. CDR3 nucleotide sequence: TGTGCCAGCAACAACCTCCACAGCAGTGCCTACGAGCAGTACTTC. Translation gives CASNNLHSSAYEQYF.

The chain's CDR3 is CASTTAYGYTF. In nucleotides, the CDR3 is TGTGCCAGCACGACAGCCTATGGCTACACCTTC. The chain couples TRBV6-8 to TRBJ1-2; D possibly corresponds to TRBD1 (5 bases). The germline gives CDR1 MNHGY, CDR2 SAAAGT. There are 11 residues in the CDR3. V lost 7 bases and J 4 bases, leaving 7 bases between the germline ends.

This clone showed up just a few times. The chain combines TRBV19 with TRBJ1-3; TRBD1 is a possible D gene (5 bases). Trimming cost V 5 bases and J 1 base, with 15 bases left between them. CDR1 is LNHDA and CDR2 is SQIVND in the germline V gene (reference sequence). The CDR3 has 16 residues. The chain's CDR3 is CASSSRAGISGNTIYF. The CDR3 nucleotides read TGTGCCAGTAGTTCCAGGGCAGGGATTTCTGGAAACACCATATATTTT.

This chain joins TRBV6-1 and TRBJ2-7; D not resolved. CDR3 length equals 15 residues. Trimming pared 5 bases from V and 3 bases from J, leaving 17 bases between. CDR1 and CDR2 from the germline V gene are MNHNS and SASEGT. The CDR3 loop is CASSTPGRGDYEQYF. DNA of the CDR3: TGTGCCAGCAGTACCCCGGGCAGAGGCGACTACGAGCAGTACTTC.

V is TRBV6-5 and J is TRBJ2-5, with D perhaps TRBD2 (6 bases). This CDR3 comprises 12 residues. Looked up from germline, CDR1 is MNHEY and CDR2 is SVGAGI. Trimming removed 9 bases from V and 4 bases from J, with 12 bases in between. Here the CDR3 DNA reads TGTGCCAGTGGGAGGTCTTCAGAGACCCAGTACTTC. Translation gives CASGRSSETQYF.

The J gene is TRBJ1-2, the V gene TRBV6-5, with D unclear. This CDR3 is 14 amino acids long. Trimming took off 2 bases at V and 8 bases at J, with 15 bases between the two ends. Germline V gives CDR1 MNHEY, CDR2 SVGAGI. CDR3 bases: TGTGCCAGCAGTTACCCGGACGGAATAGGCGGCTACACCTTC. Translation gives CASSYPDGIGGYTF.

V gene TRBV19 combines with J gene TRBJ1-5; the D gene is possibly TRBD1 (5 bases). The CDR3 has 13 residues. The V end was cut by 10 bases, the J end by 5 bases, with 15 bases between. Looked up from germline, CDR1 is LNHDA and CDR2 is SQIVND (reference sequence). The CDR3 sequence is CATRGLGDQPQHF. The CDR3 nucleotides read TGTGCCACCCGTGGTTTAGGGGATCAGCCCCAGCATTTT. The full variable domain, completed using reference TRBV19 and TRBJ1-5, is DGGITQSPKYLFRKEGQNVTLSCEQNLNHDAMYWYRQDPGQGLRLIYYSQIVNDFQKGDIAEGYSVSREKKESFPLTVTSAQKNPTAFYLCATRGLGDQPQHFGDGTRLSIL.

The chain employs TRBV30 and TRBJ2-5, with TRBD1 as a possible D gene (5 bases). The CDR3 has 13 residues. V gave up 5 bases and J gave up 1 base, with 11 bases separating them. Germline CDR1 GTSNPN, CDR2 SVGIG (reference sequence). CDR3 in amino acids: CAWVPGSQETQYF. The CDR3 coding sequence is TGTGCCTGGGTTCCAGGGTCCCAAGAGACCCAGTACTTC.

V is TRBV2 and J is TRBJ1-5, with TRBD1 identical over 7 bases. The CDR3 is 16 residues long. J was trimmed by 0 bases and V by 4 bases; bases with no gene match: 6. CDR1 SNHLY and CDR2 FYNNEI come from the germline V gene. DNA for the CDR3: TGTGCCAGCAGTGCGACAGGGACAGCTAGCAATCAGCCCCAGCATTTT. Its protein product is CASSATGTASNQPQHF.

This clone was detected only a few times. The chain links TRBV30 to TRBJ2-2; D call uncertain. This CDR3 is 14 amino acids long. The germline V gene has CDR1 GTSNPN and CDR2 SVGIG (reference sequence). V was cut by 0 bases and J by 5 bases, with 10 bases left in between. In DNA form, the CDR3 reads TGTGCCTGGAGTGTAGAGAGCGTGACCGGGGAGCTGTTTTTT. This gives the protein CAWSVESVTGELFF.

CDR3 loop: CAWRVAGLNTEAFF. The CDR3 bases are TGTGCCTGGAGGGTAGCGGGGCTGAACACTGAAGCTTTCTTT. The chain is built from TRBV30 and TRBJ1-1, with D perhaps matching TRBD1 (5 bases). The CDR3 is 14 residues long. Between the trimmed V and J ends, which lost 3 bases and 0 bases, there was a span of 11 bases. Germline CDR1 GTSNPN, CDR2 SVGIG (reference sequence).

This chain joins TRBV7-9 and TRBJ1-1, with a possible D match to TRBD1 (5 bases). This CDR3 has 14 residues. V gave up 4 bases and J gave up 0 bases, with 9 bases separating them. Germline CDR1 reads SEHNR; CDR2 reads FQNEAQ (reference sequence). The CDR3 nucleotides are TGTGCCAGCAGCTGGGCAGGGATGAACACTGAAGCTTTCTTT. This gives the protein CASSWAGMNTEAFF.

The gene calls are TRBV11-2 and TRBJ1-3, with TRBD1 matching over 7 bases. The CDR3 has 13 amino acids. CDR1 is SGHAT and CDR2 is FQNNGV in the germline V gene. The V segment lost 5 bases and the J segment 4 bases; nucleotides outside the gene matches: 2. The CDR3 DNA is TGTGCCAGCAGCCAGACAGGGGGAAACACCATATATTTT. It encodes CASSQTGGNTIYF.

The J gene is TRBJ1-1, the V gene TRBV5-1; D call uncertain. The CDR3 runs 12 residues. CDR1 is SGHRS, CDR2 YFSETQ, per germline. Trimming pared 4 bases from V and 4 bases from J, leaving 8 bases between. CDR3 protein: CASSIGSTEAFF. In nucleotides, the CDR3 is TGCGCCAGCAGCATTGGGAGCACTGAAGCTTTCTTT.